These T cell receptor beta chains were read from a single sample in a study of blood T cell repertoires in COVID-19. Libraries were prepared by immunoSEQ multiplex PCR; TCRdb keeps only in-frame clonotypes and omits some of them. The sample yields roughly 120,000 clones, approximately 90% seen once. Sequencing was performed on peripheral blood. The receptors were gathered from a human donor with active COVID-19. The donor label of this sample is uncertain. Both conserved end residues are part of each CDR3. The order of the fields is V gene, clone size, J gene, CDR3 protein. Only some rows state a clone size, as once, few, many or a class for expanded clones.

v_call: TRBV2; clone_size: once; j_call: TRBJ2-5; cdr3_aa: CASTGEETQYF
v_call: TRBV5-4; clone_size: NA; j_call: TRBJ2-1; cdr3_aa: CASSLALAGWNEQFF
v_call: TRBV19; clone_size: NA; j_call: TRBJ1-5; cdr3_aa: CASSQGNQPQHF
v_call: TRBV15; clone_size: NA; j_call: TRBJ1-2; cdr3_aa: CATSRGDSERARGYTF
v_call: TRBV5-1; clone_size: NA; j_call: TRBJ1-4; cdr3_aa: CASSPNWGQGNEKLFF
v_call: TRBV5-4; clone_size: NA; j_call: TRBJ1-2; cdr3_aa: CASSFGGEGANDYGYTF
v_call: TRBV18; clone_size: few; j_call: TRBJ1-1; cdr3_aa: CASSRGISGTEAFF
v_call: TRBV28; clone_size: NA; j_call: TRBJ1-2; cdr3_aa: CASSLVTDYGYTF
v_call: TRBV19; clone_size: NA; j_call: TRBJ1-1; cdr3_aa: CASSIGAEAFF
v_call: TRBV5-1; clone_size: NA; j_call: TRBJ2-3; cdr3_aa: CASSFSGGATDTQYF
v_call: TRBV7-2; clone_size: NA; j_call: TRBJ2-2; cdr3_aa: CASSQTGSNTGELFF
v_call: TRBV7-9; clone_size: NA; j_call: TRBJ1-1; cdr3_aa: CASSLWDRADTEAFF
v_call: TRBV9; clone_size: NA; j_call: TRBJ2-1; cdr3_aa: CASSTHSGTRSYNEQFF
v_call: TRBV3-1/TRBV3-2; clone_size: NA; j_call: TRBJ2-5; cdr3_aa: CASSQGGTGGGGETQYF
v_call: TRBV6-2/TRBV6-3; clone_size: once; j_call: TRBJ2-1; cdr3_aa: CASSRRGEQFF
v_call: TRBV4-1; clone_size: NA; j_call: TRBJ1-4; cdr3_aa: CASSPQHVGGANEKLFF
v_call: TRBV28; clone_size: once; j_call: TRBJ2-7; cdr3_aa: CASSSDRVGNEQYF
v_call: TRBV5-1; clone_size: NA; j_call: TRBJ2-1; cdr3_aa: CASSSYNEQFF
v_call: TRBV5-6; clone_size: NA; j_call: TRBJ2-1; cdr3_aa: CASSLEGGFSSSEQFF
v_call: TRBV5-1; clone_size: NA; j_call: TRBJ1-1; cdr3_aa: CASSFQGMNTEAFF
v_call: TRBV6-4; clone_size: few; j_call: TRBJ1-2; cdr3_aa: CASSEDRARGYTF
v_call: TRBV3-1/TRBV3-2; clone_size: NA; j_call: TRBJ2-3; cdr3_aa: CASRPGPQGTQYF
v_call: TRBV9; clone_size: NA; j_call: TRBJ2-7; cdr3_aa: CASSHGTSGSYEQYF
v_call: TRBV6-6; clone_size: NA; j_call: TRBJ1-6; cdr3_aa: CASSLGVSYNSPLHF
v_call: TRBV3-1/TRBV3-2; clone_size: NA; j_call: TRBJ2-5; cdr3_aa: CASSQDVLDARETQYF
v_call: TRBV5-5; clone_size: NA; j_call: TRBJ2-1; cdr3_aa: CASSLGPVDEQFF
v_call: TRBV7-2; clone_size: NA; j_call: TRBJ2-2; cdr3_aa: CASSRDRGFNTGELFF
v_call: TRBV7-9; clone_size: medium-sized; j_call: TRBJ2-2; cdr3_aa: CASSFTRTPNTGELFF
v_call: TRBV4-1; clone_size: NA; j_call: TRBJ2-5; cdr3_aa: CASSPTGGAETQYF
v_call: TRBV6-5; clone_size: NA; j_call: TRBJ1-3; cdr3_aa: CASSYSRVSGNTIYF
v_call: TRBV11-2; clone_size: once; j_call: TRBJ2-5; cdr3_aa: CASSRRGFSNQETQYF
v_call: TRBV13; clone_size: NA; j_call: TRBJ2-3; cdr3_aa: CASSLTTGGGGDTQYF
v_call: TRBV7-3; clone_size: NA; j_call: TRBJ2-3; cdr3_aa: CASSLSRGKDTQYF
v_call: TRBV6-5; clone_size: NA; j_call: TRBJ2-7; cdr3_aa: CASSSPKRDSSYEQYF
v_call: TRBV6-5; clone_size: NA; j_call: TRBJ2-1; cdr3_aa: CASLTGSNEQFF
v_call: TRBV24-1; clone_size: NA; j_call: TRBJ1-6; cdr3_aa: CATQRTENSPLHF
v_call: TRBV24-1; clone_size: NA; j_call: TRBJ2-1; cdr3_aa: CATSDSAGGALNEQFF
v_call: TRBV5-6; clone_size: NA; j_call: TRBJ1-3; cdr3_aa: CASSPDGITPGNTIYF
v_call: TRBV24-1; clone_size: NA; j_call: TRBJ2-3; cdr3_aa: CATSDFGGGAPDTQYF